This T cell receptor beta chain was identified in a study of a mutant IDH1 vaccine in newly diagnosed glioma (dated by TCRdb to the early 2020s). About the full investigation: Across visits V03 through V10, patients got a total of eight vaccinations, given in weeks 1, 3, 5, 7, 11, 15, 19 and 23. Peripheral blood samples were drawn at six visits, namely V03 (baseline), V05, V07, V10, V12 and V13. Before enrollment, most patients had been given radiochemotherapy with temozolomide as standard therapy, while the rest had received either radiotherapy alone or temozolomide alone. Vaccination started 4-6 weeks after radiotherapy alone, or was given together with temozolomide cycles in the groups whose treatment included chemotherapy. For exploratory analyses, some 24 treated patients had longitudinal TCRB deep sequencing done wherever samples were available. Of the 32 patients who were treated, about 62% were male and roughly 40% were female, and the mean age was around 40 years. Overall study results and their limits: The authors noted that analyses of patient blood samples could not be reproduced because of sample limitations. Immune responses induced by the vaccine were seen in over 90% of patients across multiple MHC alleles. No apparent relationship was observed between pseudoprogression and alterations in the top peripheral T cell clonotypes detected by TCRB sequencing. Availability determined which PBMC samples were chosen for TCRB deep sequencing.

The time point label, as the study defines it: week 23, last vaccination. A 20-mer mutant IDH1 peptide at 300 micrograms in Montanide made up each vaccine dose, which was injected subcutaneously together with topical imiquimod. Donors had newly diagnosed WHO grade 3 or 4 IDH1-mutant astrocytomas with loss of nuclear ATRX. The samples were drawn from NOA16, a multicentre, single-arm, open-label phase I trial in Germany that tested a mutant IDH1 peptide vaccine in humans for the first time. Genomic DNA for TCRB sequencing was extracted from EDTA blood using the DNeasy Blood and Tissue Kit. From its cysteine to its phenylalanine, the CDR3 spans 14 amino acids. Only the CDR3 DNA is retained, 42 bases long and in frame from the first base. V loses 5 bases, J loses 5 bases, and the germline ends lie 15 bases apart. CDR1 and CDR2 were assigned from the germline V gene (reference sequence) as SGHAT and FQDESV.

As to this clone: It lacks a known antigen. Within one base of it there is no much larger clone, and no base qualities were kept.

The method behind the library was the immunoSEQ multiplex PCR assay. Following the manufacturer's protocol, the hsTCRB Kit was used to amplify rearranged TCR beta chain sequences. An Illumina MiSeq was used to sequence the TCRB libraries. In the original analysis: Demultiplexing, trimming and gene mapping were performed with the kit vendor's proprietary platform. The table was pulled from immuneACCESS by TCRdb, which kept in-frame rearrangements only. Such tables lose some clones; where checked, under half of the loss comes from unresolved V genes, and the rest has no known cause. The V and J calls and the clone size are those of that table, but D and trimming were determined from the DNA. The sample table records more than 25,000 clones; around 89% of these occur just once. Jointly, the top ten make up less than 3% of the sample.

This sequence uses TRBV11-1 and TRBJ2-5; TRBD1 is perhaps the D gene, given 6 matching bases. Material: PBMCs, obtained from a glioma patient whose treatment included an IDH1 peptide vaccine. The sequence came from a man aged 35 to 55 with glioma. The DNA sequence is TGTGCCAGCAGCCATGCAGGGGAATGGGAGACCCAGTACTTC. Protein translation: CASSHAGEWETQYF.